The clone carrying this T cell receptor beta chain was seen a single time. Here immunoSEQ multiplex PCR was the method, and the copy in TCRdb shows in-frame clones only, minus some. The table has approximately 710,000 clones, roughly 88% seen once; the top ten hold 34%. Trimming removed 5 bases from V and 7 bases from J, with 18 bases in between. The CDR3 runs 15 residues. Germline CDR1 and CDR2: SGHTA and FQGNSA. This entry belongs to a study of shared clonotypes between healthy human individuals. Study in general: Three plates were used per donor for CD4 naive, three for CD4 memory, two for CD8 naive and one for CD8 memory.

The receptor was isolated from a man younger than 30 in good health. Some clones in this sample may be carry-over from other donors' samples. The chain carries TRBV7-2 and TRBJ1-5; possible D gene TRBD1, 6 bases. Sequenced: memory CD8+ T cells from PBMCs. Subset of the sample: CD45RO+ cells pooled with CCR7-negative TemRA cells. CDR3 in amino acids: CASSPGIGGWQPQHF. The CDR3 nucleotides read TGTGCCAGCAGCCCAGGTATCGGGGGCTGGCAGCCCCAGCATTTT.